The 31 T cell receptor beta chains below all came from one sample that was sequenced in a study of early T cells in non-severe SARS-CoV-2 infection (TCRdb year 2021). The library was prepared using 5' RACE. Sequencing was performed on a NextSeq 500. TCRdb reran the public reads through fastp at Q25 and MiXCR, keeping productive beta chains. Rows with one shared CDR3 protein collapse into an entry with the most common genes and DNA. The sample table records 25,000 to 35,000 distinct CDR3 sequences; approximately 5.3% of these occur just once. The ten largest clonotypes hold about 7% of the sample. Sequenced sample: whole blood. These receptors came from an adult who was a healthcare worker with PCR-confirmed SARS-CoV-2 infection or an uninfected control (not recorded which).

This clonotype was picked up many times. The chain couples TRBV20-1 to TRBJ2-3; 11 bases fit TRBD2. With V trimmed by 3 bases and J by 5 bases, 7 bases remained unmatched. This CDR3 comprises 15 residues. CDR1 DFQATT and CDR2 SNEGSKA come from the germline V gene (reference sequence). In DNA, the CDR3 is TGCAGTGCTAGCCAGACTAGCGGGGATAAAGATACGCAGTATTTT. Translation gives CSASQTSGDKDTQYF.

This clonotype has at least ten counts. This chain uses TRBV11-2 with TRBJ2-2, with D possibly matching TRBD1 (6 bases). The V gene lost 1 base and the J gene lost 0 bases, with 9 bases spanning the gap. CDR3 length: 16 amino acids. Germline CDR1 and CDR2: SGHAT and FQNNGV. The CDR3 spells CASSLAGQTNTGELFF. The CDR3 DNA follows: TGTGCCAGCAGCTTAGCAGGACAGACGAACACCGGGGAGCTGTTTTTT.

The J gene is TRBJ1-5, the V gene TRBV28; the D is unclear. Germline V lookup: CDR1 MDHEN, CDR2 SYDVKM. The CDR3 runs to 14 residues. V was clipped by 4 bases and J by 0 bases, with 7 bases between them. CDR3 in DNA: TGTGCCAGCAGTTCTCGTTATAGCAATCAGCCCCAGCATTTT. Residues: CASSSRYSNQPQHF.

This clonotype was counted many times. The DNA of the CDR3 is TGCGCCAGCAGCCCGGGACTAGACTCCTACAATGAGCAGTTCTTC. Residues: CASSPGLDSYNEQFF. This chain connects TRBV5-1 to TRBJ2-1, with 8 bases fitting TRBD2. The CDR3 runs to 15 residues. The trim removed 4 bases at V and 0 bases at J, leaving 3 bases unmatched. Per the germline V gene, CDR1 is SGHRS and CDR2 is YFSETQ. Based on the CDR3 plus reference TRBV5-1 and TRBJ2-1, the full variable domain is KAGVTQTPRYLIKTRGQQVTLSCSPISGHRSVSWYQQTPGQGLQFLFEYFSETQRNKGNFPGRFSGRQFSNSRSEMNVSTLELGDSALYLCASSPGLDSYNEQFFGPGTRLTVL.

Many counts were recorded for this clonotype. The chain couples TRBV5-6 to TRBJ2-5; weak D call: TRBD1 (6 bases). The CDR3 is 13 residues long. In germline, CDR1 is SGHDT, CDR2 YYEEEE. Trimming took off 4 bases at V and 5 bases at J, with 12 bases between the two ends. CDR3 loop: CASSTGTSETQYF. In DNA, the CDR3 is TGTGCCAGCAGCACCGGGACATCGGAGACCCAGTACTTC.

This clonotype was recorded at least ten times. The CDR3: CASSPQGRDQPQHF. CDR3 DNA: TGTGCCAGTAGCCCGCAGGGGCGCGATCAGCCCCAGCATTTT. The chain combines TRBV19 with TRBJ1-5, with D possibly being TRBD1 (6 bases). This CDR3 region has 14 residues. Looked up from germline, CDR1 is LNHDA and CDR2 is SQIVND (reference sequence). The V and J ends lost 6 bases and 5 bases respectively, with 14 bases between them. Full variable domain (rest looked up from reference TRBV19 and TRBJ1-5): DGGITQSPKYLFRKEGQNVTLSCEQNLNHDAMYWYRQDPGQGLRLIYYSQIVNDFQKGDIAEGYSVSREKKESFPLTVTSAQKNPTAFYLCASSPQGRDQPQHFGDGTRLSIL.

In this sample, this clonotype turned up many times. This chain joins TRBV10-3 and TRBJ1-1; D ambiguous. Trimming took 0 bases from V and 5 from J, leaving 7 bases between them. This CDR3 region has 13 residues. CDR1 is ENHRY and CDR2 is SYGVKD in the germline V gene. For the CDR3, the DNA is TGTGCCATCAGTGAGTCGGGAGGTACTGAAGCTTTCTTT. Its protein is CAISESGGTEAFF.

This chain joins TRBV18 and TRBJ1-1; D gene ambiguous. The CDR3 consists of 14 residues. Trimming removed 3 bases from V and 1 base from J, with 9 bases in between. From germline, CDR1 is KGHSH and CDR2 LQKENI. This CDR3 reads CASSPAESNTEAFF. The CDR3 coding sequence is TGTGCCAGCTCACCTGCGGAATCGAACACTGAAGCTTTCTTT. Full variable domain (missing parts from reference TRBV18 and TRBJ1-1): NAGVMQNPRHLVRRRGQEARLRCSPMKGHSHVYWYRQLPEEGLKFMVYLQKENIIDESGMPKERFSAEFPKEGPSILRIQQVVRGDSAAYFCASSPAESNTEAFFGQGTRLTVV.

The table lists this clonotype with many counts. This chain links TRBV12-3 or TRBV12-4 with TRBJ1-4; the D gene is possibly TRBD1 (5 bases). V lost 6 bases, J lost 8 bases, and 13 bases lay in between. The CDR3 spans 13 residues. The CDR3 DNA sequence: TGTGCCAGCAGCCCCGGGACCCCAGAAAAACTGTTTTTT. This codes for CASSPGTPEKLFF.

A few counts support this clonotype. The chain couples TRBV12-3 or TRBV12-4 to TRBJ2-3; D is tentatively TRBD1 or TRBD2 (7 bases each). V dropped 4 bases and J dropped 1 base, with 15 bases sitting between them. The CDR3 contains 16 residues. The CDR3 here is CASSWGGGTGTDTQYF. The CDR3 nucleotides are TGTGCCAGCAGTTGGGGGGGAGGGACAGGCACAGATACGCAGTATTTT.

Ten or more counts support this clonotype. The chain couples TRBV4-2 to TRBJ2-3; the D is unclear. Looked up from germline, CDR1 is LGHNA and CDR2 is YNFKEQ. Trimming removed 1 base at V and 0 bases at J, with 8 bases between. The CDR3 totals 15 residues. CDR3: CASSQGDGSTDTQYF. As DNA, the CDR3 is TGTGCCAGCAGCCAAGGCGACGGTAGCACAGATACGCAGTATTTT.

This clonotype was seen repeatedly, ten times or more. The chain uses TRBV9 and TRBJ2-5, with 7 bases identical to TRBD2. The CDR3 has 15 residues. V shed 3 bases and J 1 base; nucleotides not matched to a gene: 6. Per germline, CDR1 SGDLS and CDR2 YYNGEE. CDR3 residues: CASSGAGLSQETQYF. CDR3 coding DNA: TGTGCCAGCAGCGGTGCGGGACTATCCCAAGAGACCCAGTACTTC.

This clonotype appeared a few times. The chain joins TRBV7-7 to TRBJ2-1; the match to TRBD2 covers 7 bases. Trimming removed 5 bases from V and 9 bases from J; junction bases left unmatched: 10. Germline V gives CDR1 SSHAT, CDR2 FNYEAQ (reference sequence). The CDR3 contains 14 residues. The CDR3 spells CASSPTSRVGEQFF. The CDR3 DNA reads TGTGCCAGCAGCCCGACTAGCCGTGTCGGTGAGCAGTTCTTC.

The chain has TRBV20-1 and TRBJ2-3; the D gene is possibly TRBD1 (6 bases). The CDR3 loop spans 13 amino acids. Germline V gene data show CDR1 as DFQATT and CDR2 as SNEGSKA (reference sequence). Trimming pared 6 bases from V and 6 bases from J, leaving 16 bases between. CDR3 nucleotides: TGCAGTGCCCCAAGGGCAGGGGCTGATACGCAGTATTTT. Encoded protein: CSAPRAGADTQYF.

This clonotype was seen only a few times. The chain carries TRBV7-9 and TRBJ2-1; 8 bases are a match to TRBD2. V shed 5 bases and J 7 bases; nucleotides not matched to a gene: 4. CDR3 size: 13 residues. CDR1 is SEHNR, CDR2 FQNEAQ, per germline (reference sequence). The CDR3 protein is CASSQSGRNEQFF. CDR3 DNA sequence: TGTGCCAGCAGCCAAAGCGGGAGAAATGAGCAGTTCTTC.

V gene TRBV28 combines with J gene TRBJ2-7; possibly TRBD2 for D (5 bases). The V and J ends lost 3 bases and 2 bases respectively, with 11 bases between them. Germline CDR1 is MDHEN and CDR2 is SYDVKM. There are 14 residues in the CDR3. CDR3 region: CASSFLSGAYEQYF. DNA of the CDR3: TGTGCCAGCAGTTTCCTCAGCGGAGCCTACGAGCAGTACTTC.

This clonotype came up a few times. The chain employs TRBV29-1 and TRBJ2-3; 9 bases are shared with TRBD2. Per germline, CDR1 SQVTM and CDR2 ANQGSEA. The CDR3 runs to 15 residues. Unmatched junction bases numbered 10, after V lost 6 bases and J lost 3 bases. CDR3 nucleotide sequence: TGCAGCGTGGGGGGATTAGCGGGAGATACAGATACGCAGTATTTT. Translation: CSVGGLAGDTDTQYF.

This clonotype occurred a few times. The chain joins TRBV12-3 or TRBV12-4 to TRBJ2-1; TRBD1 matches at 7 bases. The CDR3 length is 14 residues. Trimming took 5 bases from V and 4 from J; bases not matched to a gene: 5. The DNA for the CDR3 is TGTGCCAGCAGTCTGACAGGGCAATACAATGAGCAGTTCTTC. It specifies CASSLTGQYNEQFF.

The CDR3 DNA follows: TGTGCCATCAGTGAGCTTAAGAGTACCTACGAGCAGTACTTC. Residues: CAISELKSTYEQYF. The chain has TRBV10-3 and TRBJ2-7, with D hard to call. The CDR3 totals 14 residues. V dropped 2 bases and J dropped 2 bases, with 10 bases sitting between them. Per germline, CDR1 ENHRY and CDR2 SYGVKD.

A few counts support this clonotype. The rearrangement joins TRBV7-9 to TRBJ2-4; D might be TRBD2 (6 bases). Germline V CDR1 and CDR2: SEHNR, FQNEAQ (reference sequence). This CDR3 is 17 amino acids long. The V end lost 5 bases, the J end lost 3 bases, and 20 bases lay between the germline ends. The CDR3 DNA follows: TGTGCCAGCAGCCTACCCATAGCGGAAAACAGCAAAAACATTCAGTACTTC. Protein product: CASSLPIAENSKNIQYF.

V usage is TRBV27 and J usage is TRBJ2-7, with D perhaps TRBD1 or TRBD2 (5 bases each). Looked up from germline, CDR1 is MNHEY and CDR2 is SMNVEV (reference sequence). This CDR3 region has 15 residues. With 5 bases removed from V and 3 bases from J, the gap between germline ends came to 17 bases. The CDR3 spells CASSPGGIGHYEQYF. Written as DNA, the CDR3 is TGTGCCAGCAGTCCTGGGGGAATAGGACACTACGAGCAGTACTTC.

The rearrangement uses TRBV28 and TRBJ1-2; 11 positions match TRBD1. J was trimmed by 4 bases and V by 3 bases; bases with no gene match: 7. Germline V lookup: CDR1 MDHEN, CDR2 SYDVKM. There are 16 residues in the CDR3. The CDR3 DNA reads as TGTGCCAGCAGTTTCTCCGGGACAGGGGGGAGCTATGGCTACACCTTC. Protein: CASSFSGTGGSYGYTF.

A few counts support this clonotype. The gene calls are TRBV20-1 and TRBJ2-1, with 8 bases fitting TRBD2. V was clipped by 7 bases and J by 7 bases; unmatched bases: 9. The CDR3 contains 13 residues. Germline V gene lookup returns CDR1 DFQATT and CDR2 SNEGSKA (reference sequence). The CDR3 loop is CSVTGRAGNEQFF. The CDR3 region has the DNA TGCAGTGTTACCGGGAGGGCGGGGAATGAGCAGTTCTTC.

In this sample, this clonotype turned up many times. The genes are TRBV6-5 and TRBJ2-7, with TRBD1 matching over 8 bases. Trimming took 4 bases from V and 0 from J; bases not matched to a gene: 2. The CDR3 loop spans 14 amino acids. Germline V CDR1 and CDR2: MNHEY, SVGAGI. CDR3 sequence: CASSSTGGSYEQYF. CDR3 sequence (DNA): TGTGCCAGCAGTTCCACAGGGGGCTCCTACGAGCAGTACTTC.

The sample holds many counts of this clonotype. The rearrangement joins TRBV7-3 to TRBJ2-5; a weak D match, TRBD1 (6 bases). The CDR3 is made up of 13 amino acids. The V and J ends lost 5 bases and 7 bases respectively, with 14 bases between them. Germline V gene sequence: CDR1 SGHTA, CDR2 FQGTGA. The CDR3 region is CASSNTGSGTQYF. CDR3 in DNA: TGTGCCAGCAGCAACACAGGGTCAGGGACCCAGTACTTC.

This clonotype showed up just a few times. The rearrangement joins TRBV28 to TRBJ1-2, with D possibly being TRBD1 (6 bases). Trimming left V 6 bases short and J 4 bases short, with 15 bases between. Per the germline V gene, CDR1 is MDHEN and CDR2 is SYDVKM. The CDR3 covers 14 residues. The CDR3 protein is CASRQGGGTYGYTF. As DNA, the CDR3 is TGTGCCAGCAGGCAGGGAGGGGGGACCTATGGCTACACCTTC.

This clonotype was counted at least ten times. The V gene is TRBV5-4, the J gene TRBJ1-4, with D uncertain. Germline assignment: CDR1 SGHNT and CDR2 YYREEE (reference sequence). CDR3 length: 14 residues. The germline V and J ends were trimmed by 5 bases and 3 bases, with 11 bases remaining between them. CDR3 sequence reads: CASSLPGANEKLFF. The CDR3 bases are TGTGCCAGCAGTCTGCCTGGAGCTAATGAAAAACTGTTTTTT.

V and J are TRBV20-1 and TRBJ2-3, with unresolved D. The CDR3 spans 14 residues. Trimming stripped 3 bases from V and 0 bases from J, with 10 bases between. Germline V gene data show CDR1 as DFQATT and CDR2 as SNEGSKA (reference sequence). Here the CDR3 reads CSASRLGSTDTQYF. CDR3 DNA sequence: TGCAGTGCTAGTCGCCTCGGGAGCACAGATACGCAGTATTTT.

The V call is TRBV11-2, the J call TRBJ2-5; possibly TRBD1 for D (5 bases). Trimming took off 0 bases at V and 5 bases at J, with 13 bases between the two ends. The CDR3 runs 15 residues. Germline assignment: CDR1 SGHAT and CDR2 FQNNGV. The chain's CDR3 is CASSLDRALRETQYF. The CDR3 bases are TGTGCCAGCAGCTTAGACAGGGCCCTGCGTGAGACCCAGTACTTC.

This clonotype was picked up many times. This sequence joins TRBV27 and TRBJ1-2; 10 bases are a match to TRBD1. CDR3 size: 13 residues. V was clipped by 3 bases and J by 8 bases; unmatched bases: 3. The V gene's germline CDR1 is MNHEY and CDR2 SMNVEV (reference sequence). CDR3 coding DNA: TGTGCCAGCAGTTTTCGGGACAGGGGAGGCTACACCTTC. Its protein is CASSFRDRGGYTF.

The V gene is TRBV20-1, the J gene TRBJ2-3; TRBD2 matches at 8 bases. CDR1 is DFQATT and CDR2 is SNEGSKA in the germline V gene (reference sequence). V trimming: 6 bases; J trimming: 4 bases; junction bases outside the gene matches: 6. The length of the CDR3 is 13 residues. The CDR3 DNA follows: TGCAGTGCGGCGGGAGGCGGGGCAGATACGCAGTATTTT. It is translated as CSAAGGGADTQYF.